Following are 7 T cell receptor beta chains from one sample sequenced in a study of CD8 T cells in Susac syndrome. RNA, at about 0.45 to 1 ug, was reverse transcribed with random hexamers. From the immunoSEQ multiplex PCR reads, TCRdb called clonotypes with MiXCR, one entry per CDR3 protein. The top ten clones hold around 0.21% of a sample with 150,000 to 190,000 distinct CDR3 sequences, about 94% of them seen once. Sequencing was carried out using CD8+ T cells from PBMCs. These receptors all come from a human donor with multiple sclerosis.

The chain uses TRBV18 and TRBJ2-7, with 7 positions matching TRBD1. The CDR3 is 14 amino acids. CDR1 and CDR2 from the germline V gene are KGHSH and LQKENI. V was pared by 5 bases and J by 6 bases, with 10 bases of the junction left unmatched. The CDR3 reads CASSDRDPRGEQYF. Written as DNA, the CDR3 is TGTGCCAGCTCAGACAGGGACCCGAGGGGCGAGCAGTACTTC. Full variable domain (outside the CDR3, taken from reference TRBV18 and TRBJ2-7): NAGVMQNPRHLVRRRGQEARLRCSPMKGHSHVYWYRQLPEEGLKFMVYLQKENIIDESGMPKERFSAEFPKEGPSILRIQQVVRGDSAAYFCASSDRDPRGEQYFGPGTRLTVT.

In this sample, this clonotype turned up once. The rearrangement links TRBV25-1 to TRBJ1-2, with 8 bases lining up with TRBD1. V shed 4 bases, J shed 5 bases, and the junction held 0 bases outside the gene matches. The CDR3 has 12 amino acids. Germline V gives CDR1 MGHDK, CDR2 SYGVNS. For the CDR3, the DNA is TGTGCCAGCAGTGGGACAGGGTATGGCTACACCTTC. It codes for CASSGTGYGYTF.

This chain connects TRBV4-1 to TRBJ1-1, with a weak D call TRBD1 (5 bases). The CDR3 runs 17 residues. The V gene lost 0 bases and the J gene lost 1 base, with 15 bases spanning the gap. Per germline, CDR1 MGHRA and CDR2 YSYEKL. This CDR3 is CASSQDAPTVANTEAFF. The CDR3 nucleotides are TGCGCCAGCAGCCAAGATGCTCCGACAGTGGCGAACACTGAAGCTTTCTTT.

CDR3 nucleotide sequence: TGTGCCTATACTAGCGGGGGTTACAATGAGCAGTTCTTC. Its protein product is CAYTSGGYNEQFF. The genes are TRBV30 and TRBJ2-1; TRBD2 aligns across 11 bases. After removal of 7 bases from V and 4 bases from J, the junction contained 3 bases not matched to a gene. The CDR3 consists of 13 residues. Germline V gene lookup returns CDR1 GTSNPN and CDR2 SVGIG (reference sequence). Combining the CDR3 with reference TRBV30 and TRBJ2-1 gives the whole variable domain SQTIHQWPATLVQPVGSPLSLECTVEGTSNPNLYWYRQAAGRGLQLLFYSVGIGQISSEVPQNLSASRPQDRQFILSSKKLLLSDSGFYLCAYTSGGYNEQFFGPGTRLTVL.

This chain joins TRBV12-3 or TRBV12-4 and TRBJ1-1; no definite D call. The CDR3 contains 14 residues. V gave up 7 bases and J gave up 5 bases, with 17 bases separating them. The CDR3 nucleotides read TGTGCCAGCAATCCGCAGCGGGGATGGACTGAAGCTTTCTTT. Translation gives CASNPQRGWTEAFF.

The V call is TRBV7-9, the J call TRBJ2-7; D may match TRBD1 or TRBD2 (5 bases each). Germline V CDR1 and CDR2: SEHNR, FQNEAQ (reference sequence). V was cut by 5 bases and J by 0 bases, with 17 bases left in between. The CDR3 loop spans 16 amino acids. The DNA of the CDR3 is TGTGCCAGCAGCCCCCAGACAGCCGGGGCCTCCTACGAGCAGTACTTC. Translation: CASSPQTAGASYEQYF.

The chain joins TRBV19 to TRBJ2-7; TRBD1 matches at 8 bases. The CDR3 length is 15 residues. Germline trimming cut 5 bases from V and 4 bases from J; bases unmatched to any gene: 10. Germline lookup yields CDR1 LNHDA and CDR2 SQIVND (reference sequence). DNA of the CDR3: TGTGCCAGTAGTTTCGGACAGGGAGGAGGATACGAGCAGTACTTC. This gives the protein CASSFGQGGGYEQYF.